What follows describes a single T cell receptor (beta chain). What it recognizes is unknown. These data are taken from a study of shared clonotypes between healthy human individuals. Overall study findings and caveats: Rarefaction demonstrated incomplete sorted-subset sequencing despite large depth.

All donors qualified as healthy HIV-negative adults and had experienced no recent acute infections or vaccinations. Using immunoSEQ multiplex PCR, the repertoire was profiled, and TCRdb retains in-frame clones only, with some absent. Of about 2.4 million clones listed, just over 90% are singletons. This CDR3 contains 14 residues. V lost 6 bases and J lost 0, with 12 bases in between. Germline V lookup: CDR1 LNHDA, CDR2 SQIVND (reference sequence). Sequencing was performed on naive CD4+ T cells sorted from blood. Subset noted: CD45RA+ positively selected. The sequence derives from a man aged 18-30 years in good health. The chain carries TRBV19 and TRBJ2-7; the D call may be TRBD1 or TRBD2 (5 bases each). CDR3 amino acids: CASRYSGASYEQYF. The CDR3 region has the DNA TGTGCCAGTAGATACTCCGGGGCCTCCTACGAGCAGTACTTC.